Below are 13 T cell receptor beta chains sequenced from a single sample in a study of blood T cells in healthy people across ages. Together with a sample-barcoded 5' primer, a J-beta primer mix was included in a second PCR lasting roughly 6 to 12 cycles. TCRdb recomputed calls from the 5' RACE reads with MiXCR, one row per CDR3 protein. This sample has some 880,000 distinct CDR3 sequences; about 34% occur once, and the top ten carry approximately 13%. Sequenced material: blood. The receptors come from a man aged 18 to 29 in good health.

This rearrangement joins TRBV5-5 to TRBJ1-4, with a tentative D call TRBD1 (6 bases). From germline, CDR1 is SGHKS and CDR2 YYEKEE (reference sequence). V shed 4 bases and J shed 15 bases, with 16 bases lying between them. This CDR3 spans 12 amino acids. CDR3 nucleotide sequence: TGTGCCAGCAGCCCGGACAGAGAGAATGTGTTTTTT. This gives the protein CASSPDRENVFF. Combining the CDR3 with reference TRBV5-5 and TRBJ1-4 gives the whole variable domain DAGVTQSPTHLIKTRGQQVTLRCSPISGHKSVSWYQQVLGQGPQFIFQYYEKEERGRGNFPDRFSARQFPNYSSELNVNALLLGDSALYLCASSPDRENVFFGSGTQLSVL.

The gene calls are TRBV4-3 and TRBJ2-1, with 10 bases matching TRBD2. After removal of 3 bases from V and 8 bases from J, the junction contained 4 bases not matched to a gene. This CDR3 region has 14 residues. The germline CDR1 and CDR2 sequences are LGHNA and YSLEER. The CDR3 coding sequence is TGCGCCAGCAGCCAGGCTAGCGGGGGTTATGAGCAGTTCTTC. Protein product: CASSQASGGYEQFF.

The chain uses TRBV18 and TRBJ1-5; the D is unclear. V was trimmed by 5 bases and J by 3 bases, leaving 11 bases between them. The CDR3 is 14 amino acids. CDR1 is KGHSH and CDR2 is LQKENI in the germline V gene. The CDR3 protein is CASSSDSNNQPQHF. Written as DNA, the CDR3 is TGTGCCAGCTCATCGGACTCAAACAATCAGCCCCAGCATTTT.

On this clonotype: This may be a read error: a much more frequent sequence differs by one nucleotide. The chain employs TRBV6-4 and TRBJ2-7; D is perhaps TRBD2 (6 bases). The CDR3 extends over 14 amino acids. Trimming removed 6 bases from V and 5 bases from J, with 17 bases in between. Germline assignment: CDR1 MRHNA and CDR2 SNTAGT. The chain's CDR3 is CASRRDLRAHEQYF. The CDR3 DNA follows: TGTGCCAGCAGGCGGGACCTAAGGGCCCACGAGCAGTACTTC.

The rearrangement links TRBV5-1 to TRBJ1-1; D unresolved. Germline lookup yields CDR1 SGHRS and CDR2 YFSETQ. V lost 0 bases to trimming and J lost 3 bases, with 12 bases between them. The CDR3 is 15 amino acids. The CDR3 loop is CASSLASPGDTEAFF. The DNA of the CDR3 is TGCGCCAGCAGCTTGGCGTCCCCTGGCGACACTGAAGCTTTCTTT.

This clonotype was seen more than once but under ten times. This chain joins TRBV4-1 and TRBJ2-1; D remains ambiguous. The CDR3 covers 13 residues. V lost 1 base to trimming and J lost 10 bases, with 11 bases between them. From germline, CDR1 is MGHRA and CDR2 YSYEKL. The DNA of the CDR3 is TGCGCCAGCAGCCAAGGACTCTCCTACGAGCAGTTCTTC. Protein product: CASSQGLSYEQFF.

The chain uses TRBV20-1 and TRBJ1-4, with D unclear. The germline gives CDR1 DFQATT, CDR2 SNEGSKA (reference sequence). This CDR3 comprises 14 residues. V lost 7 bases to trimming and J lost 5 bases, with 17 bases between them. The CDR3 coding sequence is TGCAGTGGGAAACGGGTGGACCCCAATGAAAAACTGTTTTTT. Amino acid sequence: CSGKRVDPNEKLFF.

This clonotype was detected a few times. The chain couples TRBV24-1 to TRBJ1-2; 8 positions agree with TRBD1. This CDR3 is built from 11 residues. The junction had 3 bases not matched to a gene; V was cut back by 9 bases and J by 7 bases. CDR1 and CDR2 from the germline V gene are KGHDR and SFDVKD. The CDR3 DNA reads TGTGCCACCCAGGGGGCGTCTGGCTACACCTTC. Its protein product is CATQGASGYTF.

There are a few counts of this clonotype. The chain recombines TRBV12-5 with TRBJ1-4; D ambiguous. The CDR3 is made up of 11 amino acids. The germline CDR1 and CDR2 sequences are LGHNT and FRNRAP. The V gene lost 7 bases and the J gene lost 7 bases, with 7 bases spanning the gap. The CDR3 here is CASALGEKLFF. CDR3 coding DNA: TGTGCTAGTGCTCTCGGTGAAAAACTGTTTTTT. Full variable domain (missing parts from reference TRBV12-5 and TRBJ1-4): DARVTQTPRHKVTEMGQEVTMRCQPILGHNTVFWYRQTMMQGLELLAYFRNRAPLDDSGMPKDRFSAEMPDATLATLKIQPSEPRDSAVYFCASALGEKLFFGSGTQLSVL.

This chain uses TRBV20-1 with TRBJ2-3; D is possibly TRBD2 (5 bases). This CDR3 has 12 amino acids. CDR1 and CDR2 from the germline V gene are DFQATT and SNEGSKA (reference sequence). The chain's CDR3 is CSPGLSTDTQYF. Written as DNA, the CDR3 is TGCAGCCCAGGACTCTCCACAGATACGCAGTATTTT.

The CDR3 region is CASKSGGALNEQFF. In DNA form, the CDR3 reads TGCGCCAGCAAGAGCGGGGGGGCCTTGAATGAGCAGTTCTTC. The chain couples TRBV5-1 to TRBJ2-1, with 10 bases aligning to TRBD2. V lost 6 bases, J lost 7 bases, and 7 bases stayed unmatched. CDR1 and CDR2 from the germline V gene are SGHRS and YFSETQ. The length of the CDR3 is 14 residues. Full variable domain (remainder filled in from reference TRBV5-1 and TRBJ2-1): KAGVTQTPRYLIKTRGQQVTLSCSPISGHRSVSWYQQTPGQGLQFLFEYFSETQRNKGNFPGRFSGRQFSNSRSEMNVSTLELGDSALYLCASKSGGALNEQFFGPGTRLTVL.

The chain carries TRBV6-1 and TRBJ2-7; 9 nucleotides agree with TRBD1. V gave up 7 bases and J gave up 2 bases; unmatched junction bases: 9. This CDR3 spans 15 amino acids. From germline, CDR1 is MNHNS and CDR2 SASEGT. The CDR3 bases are TGTGCCAGCAAAACGCGGGACAGGGTAACCTACGAGCAGTACTTC. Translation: CASKTRDRVTYEQYF.

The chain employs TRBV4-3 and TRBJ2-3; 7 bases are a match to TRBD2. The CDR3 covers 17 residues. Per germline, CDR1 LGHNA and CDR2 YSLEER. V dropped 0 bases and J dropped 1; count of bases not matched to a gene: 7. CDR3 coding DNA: TGCGCCAGCAGCCAAGATTCCGGGGCGGGGGGCACAGATACGCAGTATTTT. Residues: CASSQDSGAGGTDTQYF.